The source of this TCR beta chain is a study of T cell responses to AZD1222 COVID-19 vaccine. Germline V CDR1 and CDR2: SQVTM, ANQGSEA. Trimming stripped 3 bases from V and 1 base from J, with 9 bases between. CDR3 length: 13 amino acids. This clone was observed once. Clones were sequenced by immunoSEQ multiplex PCR, and TCRdb holds only the in-frame ones, with some missing. Among 91,000 or so clones listed, approximately 90% were seen once. The starting material was peripheral blood, obtained 28 days after the second AZD1222 dose. The chain uses TRBV29-1 and TRBJ1-1, with D tentatively TRBD1 (6 bases). This receptor was identified in an adult who received the AZD1222 COVID-19 vaccine. The CDR3 protein is CSVDRGPNTEAFF. The CDR3 DNA reads TGCAGCGTTGACAGGGGCCCGAACACTGAAGCTTTCTTT.